This record concerns one TCR beta chain sequence. The sample is drawn from a study of blood T cell repertoires in COVID-19. Study-wide background: Either two negative PCRs, clearance, or symptom resolution qualified Cohort 3 donors as recovered. The study drew acute and convalescent COVID-19 samples from the United States, Italy and Spain.

TCRdb's table, derived via immunoSEQ multiplex PCR, lists solely in-frame clones and lacks some. The top ten clones hold approximately 7.3% of a sample with 200,000 to 250,000 clones, around nine tenths of them seen once. Trimming stripped 3 bases from V and 5 bases from J, with 5 bases between. Looked up from germline, CDR1 is MDHEN and CDR2 is SYDVKM. The CDR3 runs 13 residues. The age range of participants was 18 to 89 years, with residence in under 30 US areas. The TCR originated in a man aged 25 to 40 in a cohort exposed to, infected with or recovered from COVID-19 (not recorded which). The sample taken for sequencing was PBMCs or T cells enriched from blood (not recorded which). J is TRBJ1-6 and V is TRBV28; D unclear. CDR3 in DNA: TGTGCCAGCAGTTTCTTTGATAATTCACCCCTCCACTTT. Amino acids: CASSFFDNSPLHF.